The 8 T cell receptor beta chains reported below all come from one sample, sequenced in a study of T cell responses to AZD1222 COVID-19 vaccine (dated by TCRdb to 2020 to 2022). Preparation of the library involved the immunoSEQ multiplex PCR assay. TCRdb's version of the immuneACCESS table is confined to in-frame rearrangements and falls short of the full clone set. An unresolved V gene accounts for under half of the shortfall where checked; the remainder is of unknown origin. Across this sample there are about 85,000 clones, with 80% to 90% seen only once. Together, the top ten hold 10% of the sample. This sample's time point label indicates: baseline before first vaccination. The meaning of the sample's treatment or condition label: meningococcal conjugate vaccine given as trial control. This specimen consisted of peripheral blood, obtained on day 0 of MenACWY control vaccination. The source is an adult in good health.

The chain is built from TRBV5-1 and TRBJ2-2, with TRBD1 identical over 9 bases. This CDR3 contains 18 residues. The V gene end was trimmed by 1 base and the J gene end by 6 bases; junction bases not matched to a gene: 13. The germline gives CDR1 SGHRS, CDR2 YFSETQ. DNA for the CDR3: TGCGCCAGCAGCTTGACCGGACAGGGGAAAGGGGACCCCGGGGAGCTGTTTTTT. Translation gives CASSLTGQGKGDPGELFF.

CDR3 in amino acids: CASSRIQNTEAFF. For the CDR3, the DNA is TGCGCCAGCAGCAGGATTCAGAACACTGAAGCTTTCTTT. This rearrangement joins TRBV5-1 to TRBJ1-1; D remains ambiguous. Trimming shortened V by 4 bases and J by 1 base, and 8 bases separated the two germline ends. CDR1 and CDR2 (germline): SGHRS, YFSETQ. The CDR3 consists of 13 residues.

The CDR3 protein is CASSQSGGDYYGYTF. As DNA, the CDR3 is TGTGCCAGCAGCCAATCGGGAGGGGATTACTATGGCTACACCTTC. The rearrangement links TRBV16 to TRBJ1-2; TRBD1 is a possible D gene (5 bases). Germline CDR1 KGHSY, CDR2 FQNENV. This CDR3 is built from 15 residues. Trimming removed 0 bases at V and 3 bases at J, with 11 bases between.

This chain joins TRBV6-1 and TRBJ1-1, with D unresolved. The CDR3 spans 13 residues. Germline V gives CDR1 MNHNS, CDR2 SASEGT. Trimming stripped 1 base from V and 5 bases from J, with 8 bases between. CDR3 sequence reads: CASSEVGPTEAFF. The CDR3 coding sequence is TGTGCCAGCAGTGAAGTTGGGCCTACTGAAGCTTTCTTT.

This chain joins TRBV28 and TRBJ1-5; D may be TRBD1 (6 bases). Germline V gene lookup returns CDR1 MDHEN and CDR2 SYDVKM. The CDR3 length is 16 residues. The V end was cut by 2 bases, the J end by 5 bases, with 16 bases between. The CDR3 DNA follows: TGTGCCAGCAGTTTACACACAGGGATTCGTCATCAGCCCCAGCATTTT. It yields the protein CASSLHTGIRHQPQHF.

The chain links TRBV30 to TRBJ1-6, with D possibly matching TRBD1 (5 bases). Germline V gene lookup returns CDR1 GTSNPN and CDR2 SVGIG (reference sequence). The CDR3 loop spans 16 amino acids. V gave up 4 bases and J gave up 5 bases, with 18 bases separating them. CDR3 loop: CAWTARGRSNNSPLHF. Here the CDR3 DNA reads TGTGCCTGGACCGCCCGGGGCCGCAGTAATAATTCACCCCTCCACTTT.

The chain joins TRBV7-9 to TRBJ1-1, with TRBD1 identical over 10 bases. Germline V gene sequence: CDR1 SEHNR, CDR2 FQNEAQ (reference sequence). With 4 bases clipped from V and 4 bases from J, the junction kept 3 bases outside the gene matches. This CDR3 comprises 14 residues. The CDR3 DNA reads TGTGCCAGCAGCTCGGACAGGGGGTCCACTGAAGCTTTCTTT. Translation: CASSSDRGSTEAFF.

This rearrangement joins TRBV24-1 to TRBJ2-7; 10 bases are shared with TRBD1. The germline gives CDR1 KGHDR, CDR2 SFDVKD. Losses at the gene ends were 7 bases for V and 5 bases for J; bases not matched to a gene: 7. The CDR3 length is 14 residues. CDR3: CATSRPGTGDEQYF. As DNA, the CDR3 is TGTGCCACCAGCCGTCCCGGGACAGGGGACGAGCAGTACTTC.